Given below is one TCR beta chain in context. The sample is drawn from a study of blood T cells in healthy people across ages. V shed 5 bases and J 13 bases; nucleotides not matched to a gene: 10. The V gene's germline CDR1 is MDHEN and CDR2 SYDVKM. CDR3 length: 12 residues. A J-beta primer mix and a sample-barcoded 5' primer were used in a second PCR of roughly 6 to 12 cycles. TCRdb reanalysed the 5' RACE reads using MiXCR and keeps one entry per CDR3 protein. The table lists about 730,000 distinct CDR3 sequences, more than 40% of them singletons. The sequenced sample consisted of blood. The sequence was collected from a woman aged 60-70 years in good health. The chain combines TRBV28 with TRBJ2-5; TRBD2 matches at 7 bases. The CDR3 loop reads CASSPPAGAPYF. The CDR3 region has the DNA TGTGCCAGCAGTCCTCCGGCGGGAGCACCGTACTTC.